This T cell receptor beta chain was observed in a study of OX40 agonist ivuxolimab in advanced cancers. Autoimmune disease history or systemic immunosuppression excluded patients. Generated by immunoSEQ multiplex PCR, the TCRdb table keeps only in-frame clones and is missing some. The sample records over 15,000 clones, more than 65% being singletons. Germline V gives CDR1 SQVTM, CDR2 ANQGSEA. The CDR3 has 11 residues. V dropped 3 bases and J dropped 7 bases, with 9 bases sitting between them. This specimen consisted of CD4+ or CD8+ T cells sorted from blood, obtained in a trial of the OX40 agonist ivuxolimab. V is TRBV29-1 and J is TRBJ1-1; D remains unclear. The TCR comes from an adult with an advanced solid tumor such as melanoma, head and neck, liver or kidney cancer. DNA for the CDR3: TGCAGCGTTGAGGTCCCGCTTGAAGCTTTCTTT. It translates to CSVEVPLEAFF. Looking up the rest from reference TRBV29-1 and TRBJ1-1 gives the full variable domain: SAVISQKPSRDICQRGTSLTIQCQVDSQVTMMFWYRQQPGQSLTLIATANQGSEATYESGFVIDKFPISRPNLTFSTLTVSNMSPEDSSIYLCSVEVPLEAFFGQGTRLTVV.